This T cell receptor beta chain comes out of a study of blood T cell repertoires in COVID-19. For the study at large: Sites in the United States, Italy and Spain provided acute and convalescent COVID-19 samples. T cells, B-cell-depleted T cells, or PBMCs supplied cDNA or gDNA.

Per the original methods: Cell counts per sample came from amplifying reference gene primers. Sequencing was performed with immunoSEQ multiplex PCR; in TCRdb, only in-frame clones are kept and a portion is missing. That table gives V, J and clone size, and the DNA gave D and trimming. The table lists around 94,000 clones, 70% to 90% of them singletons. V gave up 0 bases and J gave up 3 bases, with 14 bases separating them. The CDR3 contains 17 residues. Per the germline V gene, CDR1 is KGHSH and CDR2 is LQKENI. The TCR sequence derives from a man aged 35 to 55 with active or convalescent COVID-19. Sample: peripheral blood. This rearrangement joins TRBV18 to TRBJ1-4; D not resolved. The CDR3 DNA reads TGTGCCAGCTCACCACCGAGGGCGGGTAACTCTAATGAAAAACTGTTTTTT. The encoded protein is CASSPPRAGNSNEKLFF.